A selection of T cell receptor beta chains follows, all from one sample in a study of cytomegalovirus exposure and HLA in healthy donors. Only in-frame clones appear in the TCRdb table, and some are missing; sequencing was by immunoSEQ multiplex PCR. The sample records about 160,000 clones, about three fifths being singletons. Sequenced: PBMCs. The receptors here all came from a woman aged 60-75 years in good health and CMV-seropositive. CDR3s include the opening cysteine and the closing phenylalanine or tryptophan. A D gene is named only where the DNA matches it firmly. Size is omitted from some rows. Given values are once, few, many or a class for expanded clones.

J gene | V gene | clone size | D gene | CDR3 DNA | CDR3 protein
TRBJ1-1 | TRBV28 | NA | NA | TGTGCCAGCAGTTTATCGGGAGGGGGGGCTACTGAAGCTTTCTTT | CASSLSGGGATEAFF
TRBJ1-2 | TRBV6-6 | NA | NA | TGTGCCAGCAGCTCGGACAGCCTCTATGGCTACACCTTC | CASSSDSLYGYTF
TRBJ2-1 | TRBV21-1 | once | NA | TGTGCCAGCAGCAAAGACAACAGGCGGTATGACCATGAGCAGTTCTTC | CASSKDNRRYDHEQFF
TRBJ2-4 | TRBV7-9 | NA | NA | TGTGCCAGCAGCTCTCGGACTTTCGGGAGTGGGTCCAAAAACATTCAGTACTTC | CASSSRTFGSGSKNIQYF
TRBJ2-7 | TRBV28 | NA | NA | TGTGCCAGCAGTTTCCGGGACTTTTCCTACGAGCAGTACTTC | CASSFRDFSYEQYF
TRBJ1-2 | TRBV4-1 | NA | TRBD1 | TGCGCCAGCAGCTCCCGGGACAGGGTGGGTGGCTACACCTTC | CASSSRDRVGGYTF
TRBJ1-1 | TRBV25-1 | NA | NA | TGTGCCAGCAGTGAATATTACGGTGAAGCTTTCTTT | CASSEYYGEAFF
TRBJ2-7 | TRBV9 | NA | NA | TGTGCCAGCAGCCCAACAGGGTACGAGCAGTACTTC | CASSPTGYEQYF
TRBJ1-2 | TRBV30 | NA | NA | TGTGCCTGGGGGCCAGGGGCGGGGGACTATGGCTACACCTTC | CAWGPGAGDYGYTF
TRBJ2-1 | TRBV11-3 | NA | TRBD2 | TGTGCCAGCAGCGTTCCGGGACTAGCAGGGGAGCAGTTCTTC | CASSVPGLAGEQFF
TRBJ1-5 | TRBV27 | NA | NA | TGTGCCAGCAGCCAGGGTACTCAGCCCCAGCATTTT | CASSQGTQPQHF
TRBJ1-3 | TRBV30 | NA | TRBD1 | TGTGCCTGTTTCTACTTTGACAGGGGGAATGGAAACACCATATATTTT | CACFYFDRGNGNTIYF
TRBJ1-2 | TRBV29-1 | NA | NA | TGCAGCGTTGAAGAATCAACGCCAGACTATGGCTACACCTTC | CSVEESTPDYGYTF
TRBJ1-4 | TRBV28 | NA | TRBD1 | TGTGCCAGCACGGGACGGACAGGGGGGGCTGAAAAACTGTTTTTT | CASTGRTGGAEKLFF
TRBJ2-3 | TRBV15 | NA | TRBD2 | TGTGCCACCAGCAGAGACCCGATCCGGCTAGCGGGAGGGAGGGAAACAGATACGCAGTATTTT | CATSRDPIRLAGGRETDTQYF
TRBJ2-1 | TRBV28 | NA | TRBD2 | TGTGCCAGCAGTTTTCAGGGACTAGAACAGTTCTTC | CASSFQGLEQFF
TRBJ2-1 | TRBV27 | NA | NA | TGTGCCAGCAGTTCCCCCGGGGGTCTCTACAATGAGCAGTTCTTC | CASSSPGGLYNEQFF
TRBJ2-2 | TRBV30 | NA | TRBD2 | TGTGCCTGGAGTGTACAACTGGGGAGCGGGAGCTCATTCCACCGCGGGGAGCTGTTTTTT | CAWSVQLGSGSSFHRGELFF
TRBJ2-5 | TRBV21-1 | NA | NA | TGTGCCAGCAGCAACGCTGAATCGAATGAGGGAGAAACCCAGTACTTC | CASSNAESNEGETQYF
TRBJ1-6 | TRBV5-1 | NA | TRBD1 | TGCGCCAGCAGCTCCGCGGGACAGGATAATTCACCCCTCCACTTT | CASSSAGQDNSPLHF
TRBJ2-7 | TRBV10-3 | NA | TRBD2 | TGTGCCATCAGCTCCGGGGGGTTCCGGGAGCAGTACTTC | CAISSGGFREQYF
TRBJ2-3 | TRBV7-9 | NA | TRBD2 | TGTGCCAGCAGCTTAGTGGGAGGGCCCGATACGCAGTATTTT | CASSLVGGPDTQYF
TRBJ1-1 | TRBV7-2 | NA | NA | TGTGCCAGCAGCTTTACAGGGAGGGCTAACACTGAAGCTTTCTTT | CASSFTGRANTEAFF
TRBJ1-2 | TRBV2 | few | TRBD1 | TGTGCCAGCAGTGAGAGGCAGGGGGCGTATGGCTACACCTTC | CASSERQGAYGYTF
TRBJ2-4 | TRBV29-1 | NA | NA | TGCAGCGTTCTGAAAAACATTCAGTACTTC | CSVLKNIQYF
TRBJ2-7 | TRBV4-1 | NA | NA | TGCGCCAGCAGCCAGGGGAGATCCTACGAGCAGTACTTC | CASSQGRSYEQYF
TRBJ2-3 | TRBV9 | few | NA | TGTGCCAGCAGCACCCGTGAGGATACGCAGTATTTT | CASSTREDTQYF
TRBJ2-5 | TRBV28 | NA | TRBD2 | TGTGCCAGCAGTCCCCCGGGAGGCTACCGAGAGACCCAGTACTTC | CASSPPGGYRETQYF
TRBJ2-2 | TRBV7-2 | NA | NA | TGTGCCAGCAGCTTAGGCCAGGGGAAGCTGTTTTTT | CASSLGQGKLFF
TRBJ1-4 | TRBV28 | NA | TRBD1 | TGTGCCAGCAGCTGGGGACAGGGACTTGAAAAACTGTTTTTT | CASSWGQGLEKLFF
TRBJ2-7 | TRBV28 | NA | TRBD2 | TGTGCCAGCAGTTTGGGAGCGGCTAGCGGGAGGGCCGTGTCGTACGAGCAGTACTTC | CASSLGAASGRAVSYEQYF
TRBJ2-7 | TRBV7-3 | NA | TRBD1 | TGTGCCAGCAGCACAGCCGGGACAGCGTTTGACGAGCAGTACTTC | CASSTAGTAFDEQYF
TRBJ1-4 | TRBV9 | NA | TRBD1 | TGTGCCAGCAGCACAAAGACGGGACAGGGTAATGAAAAACTGTTTTTT | CASSTKTGQGNEKLFF
TRBJ2-5 | TRBV11-2 | NA | TRBD2 | TGTGCCAGCAGCAAGGGACTAGCGGGAGGACAGGAGACCCAGTACTTC | CASSKGLAGGQETQYF
TRBJ2-7 | TRBV30 | NA | NA | TGTGCCTGGAGTCTGAGGGGGGCGGGAGAAACGTACGAGCAGTACTTC | CAWSLRGAGETYEQYF
TRBJ2-2 | TRBV27 | few | TRBD2 | TGTGCCAGCCGCGGGACTAGCGGGAACACCGGGGAGCTGTTTTTT | CASRGTSGNTGELFF
TRBJ2-3 | TRBV11-2 | NA | TRBD2 | TGTGCCAGCAGCTTAGATCCCGGACTAGCGGGAAGCACAGATACGCAGTATTTT | CASSLDPGLAGSTDTQYF
TRBJ2-5 | TRBV7-2 | NA | NA | TGTGCCAGCAGCTTAGAGAGTTCATCGAAGACCCAGTACTTC | CASSLESSSKTQYF
TRBJ2-3 | TRBV5-4 | few | TRBD2 | TGTGCCAGCAGCTTTGGACTAGCGGGGTCCACAGATACGCAGTATTTT | CASSFGLAGSTDTQYF
TRBJ2-7 | TRBV29-1 | NA | NA | TGCAGCGTTGGCGGGTTGGACTACGAGCAGTACTTC | CSVGGLDYEQYF
TRBJ2-7 | TRBV5-4 | NA | TRBD2 | TGTGCCAGCGGAAGACTAGCGGGAGGGCCGACCTTGGCCTACGAGCAGTACTTC | CASGRLAGGPTLAYEQYF
TRBJ1-5 | TRBV18 | NA | NA | TGTGCCAGCTCACCAGGGCTCAATCAGCCCCAGCATTTT | CASSPGLNQPQHF
TRBJ2-3 | TRBV7-3 | NA | TRBD2 | TGTGCCAGCAGCCCCCTGGGTGGGTTAGCGGGGCCGTCCGATACGCAGTATTTT | CASSPLGGLAGPSDTQYF
TRBJ1-2 | TRBV7-3 | once | TRBD1 | TGTGCCAGCAGCCGGCAGGGTGGCGAGGGGGCTGTTAACTATGGCTACACCTTC | CASSRQGGEGAVNYGYTF
TRBJ1-1 | TRBV7-3 | NA | NA | TGTGCCAGCAGCCAGGACAGATACACTGAAGCTTTCTTT | CASSQDRYTEAFF
TRBJ1-5 | TRBV9 | NA | NA | TGTGCCAGCAGCGTAGGTGACGGGGGTGAGGTTGTCAATCAGCCCCAGCATTTT | CASSVGDGGEVVNQPQHF
TRBJ1-2 | TRBV4-1 | NA | NA | TGCGCCAGCAGCCAAGACGAATGGTCTATCGCTAACTATGGCTACACCTTC | CASSQDEWSIANYGYTF